These 12 T cell receptor beta chains were sequenced from one sample in a study of T cell responses to AZD1222 COVID-19 vaccine. The method was immunoSEQ multiplex PCR; TCRdb's version includes in-frame clones alone and lacks a portion of them. Among 150,000 or so clones listed, nearly 90% were seen once. Sequenced material: peripheral blood, taken on day 0 of AZD1222 vaccination. Receptors originate from an adult in good health.

The V gene is TRBV2, the J gene TRBJ1-2; a possible D gene is TRBD1 (6 bases). Trimming pared 6 bases from V and 4 bases from J, leaving 9 bases between. This CDR3 contains 12 residues. Germline lookup yields CDR1 SNHLY and CDR2 FYNNEI. For the CDR3, the DNA is TGTGCCAGCAGAGAGGACAGCTATGGCTACACCTTC. This translates into CASREDSYGYTF.

This clone has a handful of counts. J is TRBJ2-2 and V is TRBV4-1, with TRBD2 matching over 10 bases. CDR1 and CDR2 (germline): MGHRA, YSYEKL. The CDR3 sequence is 16 residues long. The junction had 5 bases not matched to a gene; V was cut back by 0 bases and J by 7 bases. Here the CDR3 DNA reads TGCGCCAGCAGCCAAGAGAACGGACTAGCGGTCGGGGAGCTGTTTTTT. As protein: CASSQENGLAVGELFF.

The gene calls are TRBV3-1 (or the pseudogene TRBV3-2) and TRBJ1-1; TRBD1 might be the D (6 bases). Trimming pared 1 base from V and 1 base from J, leaving 7 bases between. CDR1 and CDR2 (germline): LGHDT, YNNKEL (reference sequence). The CDR3 length is 14 residues. In nucleotides, the CDR3 is TGTGCCAGCAGCCAAGGGGGGCCGAACACTGAAGCTTTCTTT. Its protein product is CASSQGGPNTEAFF.

This sequence joins TRBV7-8 and TRBJ1-2; possible D gene TRBD1, 5 bases. Trimming removed 0 bases from V and 3 bases from J, with 11 bases in between. This CDR3 is 15 amino acids long. Germline V gene data show CDR1 as SGHVS and CDR2 as FQNEAQ. In nucleotides, the CDR3 is TGTGCCAGCAGCTTAGCCGCGACAGATTACTATGGCTACACCTTC. It is translated as CASSLAATDYYGYTF.

This chain links TRBV5-1 with TRBJ2-1; no definite D call. Per the germline V gene, CDR1 is SGHRS and CDR2 is YFSETQ. CDR3 size: 14 residues. V was pared by 0 bases and J by 7 bases, with 11 bases between. The CDR3 loop is CASSLVAAGNEQFF. CDR3 nucleotides: TGCGCCAGCAGCTTGGTTGCGGCCGGAAATGAGCAGTTCTTC.

This chain connects TRBV20-1 to TRBJ2-5, with 11 bases aligning to TRBD2. The CDR3 contains 17 residues. CDR1 and CDR2 (germline): DFQATT, SNEGSKA (reference sequence). The V segment lost 3 bases and the J segment 3 bases; nucleotides outside the gene matches: 12. CDR3 amino acids: CSASPLAGGPRKETQYF. In DNA form, the CDR3 reads TGCAGTGCTAGTCCGTTAGCGGGAGGGCCCCGAAAAGAGACCCAGTACTTC.

This sequence joins TRBV11-2 and TRBJ2-3; 14 nucleotides align to TRBD2. The germline gives CDR1 SGHAT, CDR2 FQNNGV. The CDR3 has 18 amino acids. The J segment lost 5 bases and the V segment lost 5 bases, leaving 12 bases of the junction unmatched. The CDR3 loop reads CASSPIKTSGRARDTQYF. The CDR3 DNA is TGTGCCAGCAGCCCCATCAAGACTAGCGGGAGGGCGAGAGATACGCAGTATTTT.

This chain uses TRBV6-2 or TRBV6-3 with TRBJ2-1; the D gene is possibly TRBD2 (6 bases). Deletions cut 0 bases from V and 7 bases from J, with 7 bases between. CDR3 length: 13 residues. The V gene's germline CDR1 is MNHEY and CDR2 SVGEGT. The DNA of the CDR3 is TGTGCCAGCAGTTACTCGGAGGGGAATGAGCAGTTCTTC. Encoded protein: CASSYSEGNEQFF.

The CDR3 sequence: CASSTWDPDEKLFF. CDR3 nucleotide sequence: TGTGCCAGCAGCACCTGGGACCCGGATGAAAAACTGTTTTTT. This chain connects TRBV2 to TRBJ1-4; D might be TRBD1 (5 bases). This CDR3 spans 14 amino acids. The germline gives CDR1 SNHLY, CDR2 FYNNEI. With 6 bases removed from V and 6 bases from J, the gap between germline ends came to 14 bases. Full variable domain (rest looked up from reference TRBV2 and TRBJ1-4): EPEVTQTPSHQVTQMGQEVILRCVPISNHLYFYWYRQILGQKVEFLVSFYNNEISEKSEIFDDQFSVERPDGSNFTLKIRSTKLEDSAMYFCASSTWDPDEKLFFGSGTQLSVL.

The rearrangement uses TRBV2 and TRBJ1-4, with 7 bases identical to TRBD1. CDR3 length equals 15 residues. Germline CDR1 and CDR2: SNHLY and FYNNEI. V lost 8 bases to trimming and J lost 0 bases; unmatched junction nucleotides: 6. The CDR3 is CASEGQVATNEKLFF. The CDR3 region has the DNA TGTGCCAGCGAAGGACAGGTTGCAACTAATGAAAAACTGTTTTTT.

This clone was observed a single time. This chain connects TRBV2 to TRBJ2-2, with TRBD2 identical over 13 bases. Germline V gene sequence: CDR1 SNHLY, CDR2 FYNNEI. The junction had 2 bases not matched to a gene; V was cut back by 7 bases and J by 6 bases. The CDR3 sequence is 14 residues long. The CDR3 here is CASMGLAGSGELFF. In DNA, the CDR3 is TGTGCCAGCATGGGACTAGCGGGATCCGGGGAGCTGTTTTTT.

The chain combines TRBV4-2 with TRBJ2-7, with D possibly being TRBD2 (6 bases). The V end was cut by 3 bases, the J end by 4 bases, with 22 bases between. This CDR3 contains 17 residues. Germline lookup yields CDR1 LGHNA and CDR2 YNFKEQ. The DNA of the CDR3 is TGTGCCAGCAGCCAGTCAAAGATATTCGGGAGTGGTTACGAGCAGTACTTC. Its protein product is CASSQSKIFGSGYEQYF.